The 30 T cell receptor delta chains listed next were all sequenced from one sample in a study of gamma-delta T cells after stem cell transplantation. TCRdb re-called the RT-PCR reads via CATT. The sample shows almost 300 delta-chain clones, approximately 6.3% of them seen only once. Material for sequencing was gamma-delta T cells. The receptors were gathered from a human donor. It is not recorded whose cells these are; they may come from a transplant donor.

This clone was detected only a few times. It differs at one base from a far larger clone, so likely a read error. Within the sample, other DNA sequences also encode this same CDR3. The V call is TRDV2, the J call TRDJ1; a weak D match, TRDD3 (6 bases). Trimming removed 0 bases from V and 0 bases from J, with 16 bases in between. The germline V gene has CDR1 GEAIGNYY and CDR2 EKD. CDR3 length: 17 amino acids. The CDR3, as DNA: TGTGCCTGTGACACCGCGGGTCGGATACTCGACACCGATAAACTCATCTTT. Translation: CACDTAGRILDTDKLIF.

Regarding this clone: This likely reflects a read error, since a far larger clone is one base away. CDR3 sequence: CARDPVSGEGDTDKLIF. Written as DNA, the CDR3 is TGTGCCCGTGACCCTGTGTCTGGGGAAGGCGACACCGATAAACTCATCTTT. This sequence joins TRDV2 and TRDJ1; TRDD3 might be the D (6 bases). Germline V CDR1 and CDR2: GEAIGNYY, EKD. The CDR3 length is 17 residues.

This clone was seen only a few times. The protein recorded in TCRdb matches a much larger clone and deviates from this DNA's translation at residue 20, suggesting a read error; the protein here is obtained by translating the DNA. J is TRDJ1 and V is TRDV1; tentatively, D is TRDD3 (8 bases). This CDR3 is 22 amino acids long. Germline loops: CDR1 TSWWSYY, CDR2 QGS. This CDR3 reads CALGEPYFLTGGYGGYTDKFIF. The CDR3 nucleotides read TGTGCTCTTGGGGAACCCTACTTCCTAACCGGGGGATATGGAGGTTACACCGATAAATTCATCTTT.

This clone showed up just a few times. The CDR3 DNA sequence: TGTGCCTGTGACTCCCTTCCTACTGAACTGGGGTCCAACACCGATAAACTCATCTTT. Translation: CACDSLPTELGSNTDKLIF. The chain employs TRDV2 and TRDJ1, with 9 bases identical to TRDD2. Germline lookup yields CDR1 GEAIGNYY and CDR2 EKD. The V and J ends lost 3 bases and 0 bases, in that order; junction bases with no gene match: 16. This CDR3 spans 19 amino acids.

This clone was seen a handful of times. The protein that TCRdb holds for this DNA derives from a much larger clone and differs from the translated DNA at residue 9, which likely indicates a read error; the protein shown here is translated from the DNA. The CDR3 DNA is TGTGCTCTTGGGAACCATGGGGGACACGGCGGCACCGATAAACTCATCTTT. This sequence encodes CALGNHGGHGGTDKLIF. This chain links TRDV1 with TRDJ1, with TRDD3 matching 7 bases. J lost 1 base, V lost 5 bases, and 13 bases had no gene match. The CDR3 spans 17 residues. Germline V CDR1 and CDR2: TSWWSYY, QGS.

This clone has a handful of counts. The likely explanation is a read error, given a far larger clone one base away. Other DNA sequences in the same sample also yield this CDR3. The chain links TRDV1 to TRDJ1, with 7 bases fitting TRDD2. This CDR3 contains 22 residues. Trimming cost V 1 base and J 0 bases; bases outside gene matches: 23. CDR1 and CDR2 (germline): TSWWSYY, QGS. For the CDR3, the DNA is TGTGCTCTTGGGGAACCCTACTTCCTAACCGGAGGATATGGAGGTTACACCGATAAACTCATCTTT. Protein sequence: CALGEPYFLTGGYGGYTDKLIF.

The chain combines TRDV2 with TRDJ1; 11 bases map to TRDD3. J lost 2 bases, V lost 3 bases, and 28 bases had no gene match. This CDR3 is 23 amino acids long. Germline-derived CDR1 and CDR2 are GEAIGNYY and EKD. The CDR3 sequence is CACDPIIPGRHLGDTVRTDKLIF. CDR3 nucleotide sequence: TGTGCCTGTGACCCCATTATACCCGGACGACATCTGGGGGATACAGTGAGGACCGATAAACTCATCTTT.

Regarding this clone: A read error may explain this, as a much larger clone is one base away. CDR3 loop: CACDQMAWVIQALSDKLIF. For the CDR3, the DNA is TGTGCCTGTGACCAAATGGCCTGGGTGATACAAGCCCTCTCCGATAAACTCATCTTT. This sequence joins TRDV2 and TRDJ1, with a possible D match to TRDD3 (5 bases). Germline V gene sequence: CDR1 GEAIGNYY, CDR2 EKD. CDR3 length: 19 residues. Trimming stripped 3 bases from V and 3 bases from J, with 28 bases between.

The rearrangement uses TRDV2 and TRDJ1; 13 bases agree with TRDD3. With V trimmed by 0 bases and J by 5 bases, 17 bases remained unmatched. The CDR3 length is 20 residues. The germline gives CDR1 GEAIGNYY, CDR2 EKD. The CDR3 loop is CACDTVELGDTLLSGDKLIF. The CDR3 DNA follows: TGTGCCTGTGACACCGTTGAACTGGGGGATACGCTACTATCCGGGGATAAACTCATCTTT.

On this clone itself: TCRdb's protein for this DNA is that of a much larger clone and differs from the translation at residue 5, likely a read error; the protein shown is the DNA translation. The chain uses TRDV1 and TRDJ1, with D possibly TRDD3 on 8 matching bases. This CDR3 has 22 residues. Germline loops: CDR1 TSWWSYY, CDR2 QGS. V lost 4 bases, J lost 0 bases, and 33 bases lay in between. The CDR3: CALGGPYFLTGGYGGYTDKLIF. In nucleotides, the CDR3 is TGTGCTCTTGGGGGACCCTACTTCCTAACCGGGGGATATGGAGGTTACACCGATAAACTCATCTTT.

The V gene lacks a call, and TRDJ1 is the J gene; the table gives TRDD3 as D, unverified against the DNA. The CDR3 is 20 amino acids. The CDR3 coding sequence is TGTGCCTGTGACACCGTTGAACTGGGGGATACGCTACTATCCGGGGATGAACTCATCTTT. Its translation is CACDTVELGDTLLSGDELIF.

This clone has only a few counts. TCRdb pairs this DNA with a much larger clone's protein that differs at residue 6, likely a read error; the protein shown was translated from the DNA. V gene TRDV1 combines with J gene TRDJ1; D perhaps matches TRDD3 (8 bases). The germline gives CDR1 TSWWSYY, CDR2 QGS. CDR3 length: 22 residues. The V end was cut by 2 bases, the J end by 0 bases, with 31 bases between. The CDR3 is CALGESYFLTGGYGGYTDKLIF. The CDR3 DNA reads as TGTGCTCTTGGGGAATCCTACTTCCTAACCGGGGGATATGGAGGTTACACCGATAAACTCATCTTT.

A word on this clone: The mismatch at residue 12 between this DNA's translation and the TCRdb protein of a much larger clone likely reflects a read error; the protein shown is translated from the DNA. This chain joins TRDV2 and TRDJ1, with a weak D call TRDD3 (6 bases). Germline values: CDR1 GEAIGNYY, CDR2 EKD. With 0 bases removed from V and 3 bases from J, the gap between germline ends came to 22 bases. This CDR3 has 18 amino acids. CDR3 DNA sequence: TGTGCCTGTGACACCGTAAGAACGCTGGGGATGCCACCCGATAAACTCATCTTT. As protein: CACDTVRTLGMPPDKLIF.

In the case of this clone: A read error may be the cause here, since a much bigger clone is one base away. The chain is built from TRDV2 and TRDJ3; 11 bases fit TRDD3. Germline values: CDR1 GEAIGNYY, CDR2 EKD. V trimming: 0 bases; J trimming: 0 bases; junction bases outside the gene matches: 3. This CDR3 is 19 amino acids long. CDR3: CACDTVLGDNSWDTRQMFF. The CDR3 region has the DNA TGTGCCTGTGACACCGTACTGGGGGATAACTCCTGGGACACCCGACAGATGTTTTTC.

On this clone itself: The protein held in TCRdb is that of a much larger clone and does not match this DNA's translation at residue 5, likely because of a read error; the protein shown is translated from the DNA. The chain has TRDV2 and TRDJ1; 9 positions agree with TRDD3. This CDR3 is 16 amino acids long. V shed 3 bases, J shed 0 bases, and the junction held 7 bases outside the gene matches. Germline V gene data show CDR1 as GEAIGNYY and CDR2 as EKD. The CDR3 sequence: CACDGLTGGHTDKLIF. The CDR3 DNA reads TGTGCCTGTGACGGCTTAACTGGGGGACACACCGATAAACTCATCTTT.

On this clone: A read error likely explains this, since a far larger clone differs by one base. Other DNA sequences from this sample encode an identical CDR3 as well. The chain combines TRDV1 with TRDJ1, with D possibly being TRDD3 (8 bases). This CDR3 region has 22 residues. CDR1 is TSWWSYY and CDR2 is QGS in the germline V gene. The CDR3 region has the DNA TGTGCTCTTGGGGAACCCTACTTCCTAACCGGGGGATATGGAGGTTACACCGATAAGCTCATCTTT. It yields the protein CALGEPYFLTGGYGGYTDKLIF.

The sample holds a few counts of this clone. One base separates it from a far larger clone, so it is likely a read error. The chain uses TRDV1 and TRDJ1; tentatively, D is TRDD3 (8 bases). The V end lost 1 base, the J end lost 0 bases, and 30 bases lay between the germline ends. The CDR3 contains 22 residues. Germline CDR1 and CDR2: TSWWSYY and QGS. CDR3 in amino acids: CALGEPYFLAGGYGGYTDKLIF. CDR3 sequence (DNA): TGTGCTCTTGGGGAACCCTACTTCCTAGCCGGGGGATATGGAGGTTACACCGATAAACTCATCTTT.

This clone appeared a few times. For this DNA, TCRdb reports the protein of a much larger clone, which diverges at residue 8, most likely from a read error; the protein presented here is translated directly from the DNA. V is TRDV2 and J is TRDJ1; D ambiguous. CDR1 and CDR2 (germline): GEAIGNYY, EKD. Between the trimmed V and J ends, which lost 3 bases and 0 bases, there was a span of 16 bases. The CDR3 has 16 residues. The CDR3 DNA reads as TGTGCCTGTGACGACTTAACTGAGGGACACACCGATAAACTCATCTTT. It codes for CACDDLTEGHTDKLIF.

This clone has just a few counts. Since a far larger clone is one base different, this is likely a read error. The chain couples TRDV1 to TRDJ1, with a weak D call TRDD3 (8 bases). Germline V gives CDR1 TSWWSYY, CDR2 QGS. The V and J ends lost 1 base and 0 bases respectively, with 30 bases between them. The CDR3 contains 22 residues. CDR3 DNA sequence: TGTGCTCTTGGGGAACCCTACTTCCTAACCGGGGGATATGGAGGTCACACCGATAAACTCATCTTT. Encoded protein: CALGEPYFLTGGYGGHTDKLIF.

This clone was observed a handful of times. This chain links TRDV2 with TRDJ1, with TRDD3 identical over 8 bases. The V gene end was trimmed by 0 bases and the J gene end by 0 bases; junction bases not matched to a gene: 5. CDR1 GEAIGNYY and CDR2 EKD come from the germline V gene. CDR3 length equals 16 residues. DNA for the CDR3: TGTGCCTGTGACACCGTCTCTGGGGGACACACCGATAAACTCATCTTT. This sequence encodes CACDTVSGGHTDKLIF.

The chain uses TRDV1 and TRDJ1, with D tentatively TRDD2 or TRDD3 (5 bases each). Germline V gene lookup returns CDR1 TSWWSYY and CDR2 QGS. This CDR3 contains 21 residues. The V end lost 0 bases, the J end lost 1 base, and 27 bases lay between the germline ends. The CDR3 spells CALGELHLQGPHWPCTDKLIF. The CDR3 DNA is TGTGCTCTTGGGGAACTCCACCTACAAGGTCCCCACTGGCCTTGCACCGATAAACTCATCTTT.

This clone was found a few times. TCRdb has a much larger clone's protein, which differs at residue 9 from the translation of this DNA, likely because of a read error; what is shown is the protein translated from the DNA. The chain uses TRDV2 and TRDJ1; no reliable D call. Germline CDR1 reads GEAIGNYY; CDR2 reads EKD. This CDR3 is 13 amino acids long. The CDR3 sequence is CACDAVNTEKLIF. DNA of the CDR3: TGTGCCTGTGATGCTGTGAACACCGAAAAACTCATCTTT.

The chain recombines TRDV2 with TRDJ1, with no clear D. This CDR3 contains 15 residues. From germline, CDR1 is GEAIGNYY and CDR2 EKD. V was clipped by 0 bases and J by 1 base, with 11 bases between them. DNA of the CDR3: TGTGCCTGTGACACCGTTACCCGCGTCACCGATAAACTCATCTTT. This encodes CACDTVTRVTDKLIF.

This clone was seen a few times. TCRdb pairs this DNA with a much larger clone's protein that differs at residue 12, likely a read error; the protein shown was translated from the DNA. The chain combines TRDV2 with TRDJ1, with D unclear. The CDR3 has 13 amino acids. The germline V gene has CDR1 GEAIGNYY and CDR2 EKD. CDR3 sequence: CACDAVNTDKLTF. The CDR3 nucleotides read TGTGCCTGTGATGCTGTGAACACCGATAAACTCACCTTT.

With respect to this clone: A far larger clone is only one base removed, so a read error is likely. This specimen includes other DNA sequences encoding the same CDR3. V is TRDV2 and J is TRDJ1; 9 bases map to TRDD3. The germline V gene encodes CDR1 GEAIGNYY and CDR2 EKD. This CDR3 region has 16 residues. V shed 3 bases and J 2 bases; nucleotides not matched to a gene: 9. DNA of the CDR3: TGTGCCTGTGACGACTTAACTGGGGGACATACCGATAAACTCATCTTT. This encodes CACDDLTGGHTDKLIF.

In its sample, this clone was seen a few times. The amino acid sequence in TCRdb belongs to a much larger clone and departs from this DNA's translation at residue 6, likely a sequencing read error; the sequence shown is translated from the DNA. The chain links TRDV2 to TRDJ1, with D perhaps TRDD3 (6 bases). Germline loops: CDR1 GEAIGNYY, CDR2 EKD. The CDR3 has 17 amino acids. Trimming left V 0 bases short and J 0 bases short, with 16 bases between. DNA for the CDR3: TGTGCCTGTGACACCGTGGGTCGGATACTTGACACCGATAAACTCATCTTT. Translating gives CACDTVGRILDTDKLIF.

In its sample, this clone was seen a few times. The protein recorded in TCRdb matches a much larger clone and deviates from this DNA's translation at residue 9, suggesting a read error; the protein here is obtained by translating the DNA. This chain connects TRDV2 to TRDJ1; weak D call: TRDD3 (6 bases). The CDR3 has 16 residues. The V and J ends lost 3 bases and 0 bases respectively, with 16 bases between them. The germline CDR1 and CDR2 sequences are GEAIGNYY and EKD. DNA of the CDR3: TGTGCCTGTGACGACTTAACTGGGAGACACACCGATAAACTCATCTTT. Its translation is CACDDLTGRHTDKLIF.

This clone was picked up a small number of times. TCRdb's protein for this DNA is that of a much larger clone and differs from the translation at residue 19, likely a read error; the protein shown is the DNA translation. In DNA form, the CDR3 reads TGTGCTCTTGGGGAACCCTACTTCCTAACCGGGGGATATGGAGGTTACACCGATAGACTCATCTTT. Translated: CALGEPYFLTGGYGGYTDRLIF. The chain combines TRDV1 with TRDJ1, with D maybe TRDD3 (8 bases). CDR3 length: 22 amino acids. The germline gives CDR1 TSWWSYY, CDR2 QGS.

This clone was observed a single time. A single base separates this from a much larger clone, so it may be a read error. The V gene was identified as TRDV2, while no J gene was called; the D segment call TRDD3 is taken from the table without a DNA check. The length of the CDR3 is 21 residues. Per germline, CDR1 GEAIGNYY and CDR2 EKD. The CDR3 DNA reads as TGTGCCTGTGACACCGGCGGTACTGGGGGTCTAAGCTCCTGGGACACCCGACAGGTGTTTTTC. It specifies CACDTGGTGGLSSWDTRQVFF.

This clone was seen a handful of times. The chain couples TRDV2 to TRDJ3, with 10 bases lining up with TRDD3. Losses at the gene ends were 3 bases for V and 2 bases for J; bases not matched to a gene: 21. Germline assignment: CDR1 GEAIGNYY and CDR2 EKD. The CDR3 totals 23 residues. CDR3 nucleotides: TGTGCCTGTGACTACTTGCCTTCTCTCGTGGGGGATACAGGAGCCTGGGACACCCGACAGATGTTTTTC. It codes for CACDYLPSLVGDTGAWDTRQMFF.